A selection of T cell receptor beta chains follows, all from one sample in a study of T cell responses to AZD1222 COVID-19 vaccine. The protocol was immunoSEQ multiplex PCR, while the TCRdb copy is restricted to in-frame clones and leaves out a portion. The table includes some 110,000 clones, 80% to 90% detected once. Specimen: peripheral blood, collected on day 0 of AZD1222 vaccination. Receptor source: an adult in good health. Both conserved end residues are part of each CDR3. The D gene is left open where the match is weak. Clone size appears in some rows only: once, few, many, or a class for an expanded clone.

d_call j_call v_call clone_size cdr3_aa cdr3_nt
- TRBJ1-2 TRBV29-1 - CSVESRYGYTF TGCAGCGTTGAATCCAGATATGGCTACACCTTC
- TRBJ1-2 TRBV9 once CASSYLGKAAPGAYGYTF TGTGCCAGCAGCTACCTGGGTAAAGCGGCCCCTGGGGCTTATGGCTACACCTTC
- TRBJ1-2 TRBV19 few CASTTSGSLYGYTF TGTGCCAGTACCACCTCCGGGAGCCTCTATGGCTACACCTTC
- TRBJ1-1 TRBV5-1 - CASSLLRGNTEAFF TGCGCCAGCAGCTTGTTAAGGGGGAACACTGAAGCTTTCTTT
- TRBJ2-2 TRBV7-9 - CASSSTIGQYTGELFF TGTGCCAGCAGCTCCACAATTGGACAGTACACCGGGGAGCTGTTTTTT
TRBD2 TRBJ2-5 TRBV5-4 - CASSPGTIQYQETQYF TGTGCCAGCAGCCCAGGGACTATCCAGTACCAAGAGACCCAGTACTTC
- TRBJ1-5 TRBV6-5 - CASSSGPRQPQHF TGTGCCAGCAGTTCTGGTCCCCGGCAGCCCCAGCATTTT
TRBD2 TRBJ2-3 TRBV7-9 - CASSLLLAGLTDTQYF TGTGCCAGCAGCCTATTACTAGCGGGATTGACAGATACGCAGTATTTT
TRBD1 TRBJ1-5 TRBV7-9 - CASSSPDRGDQPQHF TGTGCCAGCAGCTCACCCGACAGGGGAGATCAGCCCCAGCATTTT
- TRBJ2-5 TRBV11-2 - CASSLVPSGRGETQYF TGTGCCAGCAGCTTAGTCCCCTCGGGGAGGGGGGAGACCCAGTACTTC
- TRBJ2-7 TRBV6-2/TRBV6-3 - CASSIDSREQYF TGTGCCAGCAGCATTGATTCTAGAGAGCAGTACTTC
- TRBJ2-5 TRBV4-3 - CASSQDRSQETQYF TGCGCCAGCAGCCAAGACCGCAGCCAAGAGACCCAGTACTTC
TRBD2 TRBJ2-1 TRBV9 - CASSGGAGDRRYNEQFF TGTGCCAGCAGCGGGGGAGCGGGAGACCGGCGCTACAATGAGCAGTTCTTC
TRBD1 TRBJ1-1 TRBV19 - CASSTPGQGPQAFF TGTGCCAGTAGCACTCCGGGACAGGGACCACAAGCTTTCTTT
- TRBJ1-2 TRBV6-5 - CASSYSSWLYGYTF TGTGCCAGCAGTTACTCCAGTTGGCTCTATGGCTACACCTTC
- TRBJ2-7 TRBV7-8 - CASSLMDSSYEQYF TGTGCCAGCAGCTTAATGGACTCCTCCTACGAGCAGTACTTC
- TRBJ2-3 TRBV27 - CASSLYQGTSTDTQYF TGTGCCAGCAGTTTATATCAGGGTACTAGCACAGATACGCAGTATTTT
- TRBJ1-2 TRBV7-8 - CASSSRETDFYGYTF TGTGCCAGCAGCTCAAGAGAAACAGACTTCTATGGCTACACCTTC
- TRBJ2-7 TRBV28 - CASSLAQLGDEQYF TGTGCCAGCAGTTTAGCTCAGCTAGGGGACGAGCAGTACTTC
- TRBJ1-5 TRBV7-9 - CASSLAGPSNQPQHF TGTGCCAGCAGCTTAGCGGGCCCTAGCAATCAGCCCCAGCATTTT
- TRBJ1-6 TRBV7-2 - CASSLVSADRYNSPLHF TGTGCCAGCAGCTTAGTTTCGGCAGACCGATATAATTCACCCCTCCACTTT
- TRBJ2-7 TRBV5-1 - CASSSGTRSSYEQYF TGCGCCAGCAGTTCCGGGACCAGGAGCTCCTACGAGCAGTACTTC
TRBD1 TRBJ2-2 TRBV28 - CASRTGGLGTGELFF TGTGCCAGCAGAACAGGGGGCTTGGGCACCGGGGAGCTGTTTTTT
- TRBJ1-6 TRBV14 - CASSQFTGYNSPLHF TGTGCCAGCAGCCAATTTACAGGATATAATTCACCCCTCCACTTT
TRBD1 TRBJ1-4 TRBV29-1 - CSVARQGSNEKLFF TGCAGCGTTGCCCGACAGGGGTCTAATGAAAAACTGTTTTTT
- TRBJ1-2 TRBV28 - CASSSFQRLSYGYTF TGTGCCAGCAGTTCCTTCCAACGACTTTCCTATGGCTACACCTTC
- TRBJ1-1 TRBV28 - CASSFYQGLLLNTEAFF TGTGCCAGCAGTTTTTATCAGGGGTTGCTGCTGAACACTGAAGCTTTCTTT
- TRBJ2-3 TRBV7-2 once CASSLAGGTDTQYF TGTGCCAGCAGCTTAGCGGGAGGCACAGATACGCAGTATTTT
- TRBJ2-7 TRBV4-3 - CASSHRTDSYEQYF TGCGCCAGCAGCCACCGAACGGACAGCTACGAGCAGTACTTC